These T cell receptor beta chains were read from a single sample in a study of blood T cells in healthy people across ages. MiXCR, run by TCRdb on the 5' RACE reads, gives a single entry per CDR3 protein. The table has around 990,000 distinct CDR3 sequences, around 27% seen once. This sample also appeared in a second study, on T cells of mothers and their children.

The sample consisted of blood. Receptor source: a girl aged 2 to 9 in good health. Both conserved end residues are part of each CDR3. Each record gives: clone size, D gene, J gene, V gene, CDR3 DNA, CDR3 protein. A D gene is named only where the DNA matches it firmly. Clone size appears in some rows only: once, few, many, or a class for an expanded clone.

.,.,TRBJ2-5,TRBV6-5,TGTGCCAGCAGTTACGGACTCCTTCAAGAGACCCAGTACTTC,CASSYGLLQETQYF
few,TRBD2,TRBJ2-1,TRBV29-1,TGCAGCGTGGAACCGGGACTACATTCAGAGAATGAGCAGTTCTTC,CSVEPGLHSENEQFF
.,TRBD1,TRBJ1-1,TRBV7-2,TGTGCCAGCAGCCCTCCAGGGGGAGGGGACACTGAAGCTTTCTTT,CASSPPGGGDTEAFF
.,.,TRBJ2-4,TRBV5-1,TGCGCCAGCAGCCTCCTGGAAGGGGGGGTTGACATTCAGTACTTC,CASSLLEGGVDIQYF
.,TRBD1,TRBJ1-2,TRBV5-6,TGTGCCAGCAGCTTGAACAGGGGGCTATTCTTCTATGGCTACACCTTC,CASSLNRGLFFYGYTF
.,TRBD1,TRBJ1-1,TRBV29-1,TGCAGCGTTCCGGACAGGGGCACTGAAGCTTTCTTT,CSVPDRGTEAFF
.,.,TRBJ1-1,TRBV27,TGTGCCAGCAGTTTATATACTAGGGGAAACACTGAAGCTTTCTTT,CASSLYTRGNTEAFF
.,.,TRBJ1-2,TRBV7-9,TGTGCCAGCAGCTTCGCCGTTGACCATGGCTACACCTTC,CASSFAVDHGYTF
few,.,TRBJ1-4,TRBV2,TGTGCCAGCTTGGACACCCTCGATTTGAACGAAAAACTGTTTTTT,CASLDTLDLNEKLFF
.,.,TRBJ2-3,TRBV2,TGTGCCAGCAGTGAAGCGCGGCAGACAGATACGCAGTATTTT,CASSEARQTDTQYF
few,.,TRBJ2-3,TRBV13,TGTGCCAGCAGCGTTAGGGGGGGGGCTGACATTACCGATACGCAGTATTTT,CASSVRGGADITDTQYF
.,.,TRBJ2-7,TRBV2,TGTGCCAGCCTGGCAGGGCGATACGAGCAGTACTTC,CASLAGRYEQYF
.,.,TRBJ1-5,TRBV14,TGTGCCAGCAGCCATCCAATGCGGACCCGGACAGACCTTTTTCAGCCCCAGCATTTT,CASSHPMRTRTDLFQPQHF
few,TRBD1,TRBJ1-4,TRBV4-2,TGTGCCAGCAGCCGGGACAGAACTAATGAAAAACTGTTTTTT,CASSRDRTNEKLFF
.,.,TRBJ2-4,TRBV28,TGTGCCAGCAGCTCTGGCGGGGAAATAGCCAAAAACATTCAGTACTTC,CASSSGGEIAKNIQYF
.,.,TRBJ2-1,TRBV2,TGTGCCAGCAGCCCACTGACGAGTGAGCAGTTCTTC,CASSPLTSEQFF
.,.,TRBJ2-4,TRBV3-1,TGTGCCAGCAGCCAGAGGACGGGGGAGAACATTCAGTACTTC,CASSQRTGENIQYF
few,.,TRBJ2-1,TRBV3-1,TGTGCCAGCAGCCAATGGGCTAGCGAAACCCACTATGAGCAGTTCTTC,CASSQWASETHYEQFF
few,.,TRBJ1-6,TRBV5-1,TGCGCCAGCGGGCAGGACCCCATGAGTAATTCACCCCCCCACTTT,CASGQDPMSNSPPHF
.,.,TRBJ2-2,TRBV10-3,TGTGCCATCAAGGCCGCGAACACCGGGGAGCTGTTTTTT,CAIKAANTGELFF
.,TRBD1,TRBJ1-5,TRBV20-1,TGCAGTGCGGACCCCGGACAGGGCAGCACAGATACGCAGCATTTT,CSADPGQGSTDTQHF
.,.,TRBJ2-1,TRBV5-1,TGCGCCAGCCACGATCGGGCAGCCAGCGATGAGCAGTTCTTC,CASHDRAASDEQFF
few,.,TRBJ2-5,TRBV7-3,TGTGCCAGCAGCTTATCCGGGAACAGGGAAGAGACCCAGTACTTC,CASSLSGNREETQYF
many,TRBD2,TRBJ2-3,TRBV5-1,TGCGCCAGCAGCTTGGGACTAGCGGTCACAGATACGCAGTATTTT,CASSLGLAVTDTQYF
few,.,TRBJ2-5,TRBV4-1,TGCGCCAGCAGCCAAGATACCCGGGGAGAGACCCAGTACTTC,CASSQDTRGETQYF
.,.,TRBJ1-5,TRBV6-5,TGTGCCAGCAGTTACTCGAGCGATCAGCCCCAGCATTTT,CASSYSSDQPQHF
few,TRBD2,TRBJ2-3,TRBV7-2,TGTGCCACCACCGGGACTAGCGGGGGGGCTGGTTTCGATACGCAGTATTTT,CATTGTSGGAGFDTQYF
few,.,TRBJ1-2,TRBV6-6,TGTGCCAGCAGTTACGCCGGACGGGTATATGGTAGCTACACCTTC,CASSYAGRVYGSYTF
few,.,TRBJ2-1,TRBV7-9,TGTGCCAGCAGCTCGTTCAGGGTGATGAGCAATGAGCAGTTCTTC,CASSSFRVMSNEQFF
few,TRBD1,TRBJ2-5,TRBV5-1,TGCGCCAGCAGCGACTGGACAGGGGGCTTTTTTGAGGCCAAAGAGACCCAGTACTTC,CASSDWTGGFFEAKETQYF
.,TRBD1,TRBJ1-2,TRBV12-3/TRBV12-4,TGTGCCAGCAGCTCGAACAGGGGGCGTGGCTACACCTTC,CASSSNRGRGYTF
few,TRBD1,TRBJ1-1,TRBV7-2,TGTGCCAGCAGCCTAGGATGGGACAGAAACACTGAAGCTTTCTTT,CASSLGWDRNTEAFF
many,TRBD2,TRBJ2-7,TRBV27,TGTGCCAGCAGGTTAGCGGGTAACTACGAGCAGTACTTC,CASRLAGNYEQYF